This T cell receptor (beta chain) was captured in a study of shared clonotypes between healthy human individuals. Study information: The people who gave samples were two women and a few men aged 18 to 49.

Here immunoSEQ multiplex PCR was the method, and the copy in TCRdb shows in-frame clones only, minus some. The profile covers over 2 million clones, with about 95% appearing a single time and 1% to 1.3% taken by the ten largest. Trimming removed 6 bases from V and 0 bases from J, with 11 bases in between. The CDR3 length is 14 residues. Looked up from germline, CDR1 is MNHEY and CDR2 is SVGAGI. Naive CD8 cells, CD45RO-negative and positively selected for CCR7, excluded terminally differentiated effector memory CD45RA+ cells. This receptor was identified in a man between 18 and 29 years old in good health. Sequencing was done on a sample of naive CD8+ T cells sorted from blood. The V gene is TRBV6-5, the J gene TRBJ1-1; a weak D match, TRBD1 (6 bases). This chain's CDR3 is CASRGRGLNTEAFF. For the CDR3, the DNA is TGTGCCAGCAGAGGCAGGGGTTTGAACACTGAAGCTTTCTTT.